These T cell receptor beta chains were read from a single sample in a study of blood T cell repertoires in COVID-19. The assay was immunoSEQ multiplex PCR, and TCRdb's table has in-frame clones only and misses some. The table has over 25,000 clones, about 80% seen once. Sequenced sample: peripheral blood. These receptors came from a woman older than 75 with acute or convalescent COVID-19. Both conserved end residues are part of each CDR3. D genes are given only for firm matches. Where a row states a size, it is once, few, many or the class of an expanded clone; other rows omit it.

V	J	D	size	DNA	CDR3
TRBV5-6	TRBJ1-5	TRBD1	.	TGTGCCAGCAGCGGCCGGGACAGGGGGAGCAATCAGCCCCAGCATTTT	CASSGRDRGSNQPQHF
TRBV15	TRBJ2-1	TRBD2	.	TGTGCCACCAGCAGAGATCGCCTAGCGGGAGTTTATAATGAGCAGTTCTTC	CATSRDRLAGVYNEQFF
TRBV18	TRBJ1-1	.	.	TGTGCCACCCGGGAGGGTCTCAACACTGAAGCTTTCTTT	CATREGLNTEAFF
TRBV29-1	TRBJ2-2	TRBD1	.	TGCAGCGTTCGGACAGGGGAGGACGGGGAGCTGTTTTTT	CSVRTGEDGELFF
TRBV11-3	TRBJ2-1	TRBD1	.	TGTGCCAGCAGCCCGAACCAGGGGGTTGGTGAGCAGTTCTTC	CASSPNQGVGEQFF
TRBV5-1	TRBJ2-7	.	.	TGCGCCAGCAGCGCTATGACAGGTTCCTACGAGCAGTACTTC	CASSAMTGSYEQYF
TRBV9	TRBJ1-2	TRBD1	.	TGTGCCAGCAGTGTCATGACAGGGCTTCCCGGCTACACCTTC	CASSVMTGLPGYTF
TRBV9	TRBJ2-1	TRBD1	.	TGTGCCAGCATGCTCGGGACAGGGGGCGATGAGCAGTTCTTC	CASMLGTGGDEQFF
TRBV10-3	TRBJ2-5	TRBD2	.	TGTGCCATCAGTGAGTCGGGTAGCGGGGGGACAGAGACCCAGTACTTC	CAISESGSGGTETQYF
TRBV7-2	TRBJ2-2	TRBD1	.	TGTGCCAGCAGCTCGGAAGACAGGGGGGGCAACACCGGGGAGCTGTTTTTT	CASSSEDRGGNTGELFF
TRBV5-1	TRBJ1-1	TRBD1	.	TGCGCCAGCAGCTTCGACAGGGTCGGCACTGAAGCTTTCTTT	CASSFDRVGTEAFF
TRBV6-2/TRBV6-3	TRBJ2-1	TRBD2	.	TGTGCCAGCAGTTATGATCGTAAGCGGGAGGGTGCTAATGAGCAGTTCTTC	CASSYDRKREGANEQFF
TRBV7-6	TRBJ2-4	TRBD2	.	TGTGCCAGCAGCTTAGCTCCTAGCGGGAGGAGGAACATTCAGTACTTC	CASSLAPSGRRNIQYF
TRBV29-1	TRBJ1-4	.	once	TGCAGCGTTGGGCCGGGGGGTGTAGAAGAAAAACTGTTTTTT	CSVGPGGVEEKLFF
TRBV5-1	TRBJ2-1	TRBD2	.	TGCGCCAGCAGCTTGCCATGGGCGGGAGGCAGTGAGCAGTTCTTC	CASSLPWAGGSEQFF
TRBV5-6	TRBJ2-1	TRBD2	.	TGTGCCAGCAGCTTCGGGGGTAGCGGGACCTACAATGAGCAGTTCTTC	CASSFGGSGTYNEQFF
TRBV24-1	TRBJ1-5	TRBD1	.	TGTGCCACCAGTGACACACAGGGGGCTGGGCAGCCCCAGCATTTT	CATSDTQGAGQPQHF
TRBV6-5	TRBJ2-3	TRBD1	few	TGTGCCAGCAGTCCAGGGGGCCGTACAGATACGCAGTATTTT	CASSPGGRTDTQYF
TRBV5-6	TRBJ2-2	.	.	TGTGCCAGCAGCCTCGCAGGGAGGATCGGGGAGCTGTTTTTT	CASSLAGRIGELFF
TRBV5-1	TRBJ1-2	TRBD1	.	TGCGCCAGCAGCATACGACAGGGGGATATCTATGGCTACACCTTC	CASSIRQGDIYGYTF
TRBV29-1	TRBJ2-7	.	.	TGCAGCGTTGTCCGGACAGGGAGGGTCTACGAGCAGTACTTC	CSVVRTGRVYEQYF
TRBV5-4	TRBJ2-5	TRBD2	.	TGTGCCAGCAGCTGGACGGGAGGGGAGACCCAGTACTTC	CASSWTGGETQYF
TRBV7-2	TRBJ2-3	TRBD2	.	TGTGCCAGCAGCCCCCTGCCGGCGGGAGCAGATACGCAGTATTTT	CASSPLPAGADTQYF
TRBV27	TRBJ2-1	TRBD2	.	TGTGCCAGCACCATAGGACTAGCGGCCTACAATGAGCAGTTCTTC	CASTIGLAAYNEQFF